This entry lists 8 T cell receptor beta chains sequenced from one sample in a study of CD8+ T cells in alopecia areata. The authors extracted RNA and reverse transcribed it into cDNA as the sequencing template. Measured with immunoSEQ multiplex PCR; TCRdb has only the in-frame clones, and not every one. Among approximately 140,000 clones listed, around 50% were seen once. Sequenced: CD4+ T cells sorted from blood. All receptors derive from a human donor with alopecia areata.

The rearrangement links TRBV12-5 to TRBJ2-5; D is possibly TRBD2 (5 bases). Germline V gene lookup returns CDR1 LGHNT and CDR2 FRNRAP. V was trimmed by 2 bases and J by 5 bases, leaving 9 bases between them. The CDR3 spans 13 residues. CDR3 nucleotide sequence: TGTGCTAGTGGTTTGAATGGCGGGGAGACCCAGTACTTC. Protein sequence: CASGLNGGETQYF.

This clone was recorded a few times. This chain links TRBV5-1 with TRBJ2-7; D is uncertain. The CDR3 consists of 14 residues. The germline CDR1 and CDR2 sequences are SGHRS and YFSETQ. The V end lost 2 bases, the J end lost 4 bases, and 13 bases lay between the germline ends. CDR3 DNA sequence: TGCGCCAGCAGCTTCACCATACAGAATTACGAGCAGTACTTC. As protein: CASSFTIQNYEQYF. The whole variable domain, remainder taken from reference TRBV5-1 and TRBJ2-7, is KAGVTQTPRYLIKTRGQQVTLSCSPISGHRSVSWYQQTPGQGLQFLFEYFSETQRNKGNFPGRFSGRQFSNSRSEMNVSTLELGDSALYLCASSFTIQNYEQYFGPGTRLTVT.

The chain combines TRBV15 with TRBJ1-2; a weak D match, TRBD1 (5 bases). V gave up 5 bases and J gave up 4 bases, with 17 bases separating them. This CDR3 region has 15 residues. The germline V gene has CDR1 LNHNV and CDR2 YYDKDF (reference sequence). CDR3 DNA sequence: TGTGCCACCAGCCGGGGGGGATTCGGGACCTATGGCTACACCTTC. This gives the protein CATSRGGFGTYGYTF.

The V gene is TRBV30, the J gene TRBJ2-1; TRBD2 aligns across 10 bases. V lost 5 bases to trimming and J lost 6 bases; unmatched junction nucleotides: 10. The CDR3 runs to 15 residues. Germline V gene data show CDR1 as GTSNPN and CDR2 as SVGIG (reference sequence). DNA of the CDR3: TGTGCCTGGTTACCAAGGAGCGGGAGGGCCAATGAGCAGTTCTTC. It translates to CAWLPRSGRANEQFF.

This clone was seen more than once but under ten times. This chain links TRBV5-1 with TRBJ2-7, with 7 bases lining up with TRBD1. Trimming took 0 bases from V and 0 from J; bases not matched to a gene: 3. From germline, CDR1 is SGHRS and CDR2 YFSETQ. This CDR3 has 15 residues. The CDR3 protein is CASSLAGQVSYEQYF. Here the CDR3 DNA reads TGCGCCAGCAGCTTGGCCGGACAGGTCTCCTACGAGCAGTACTTC.

The chain employs TRBV7-9 and TRBJ2-1; 7 nucleotides align to TRBD1. The germline V gene has CDR1 SEHNR and CDR2 FQNEAQ (reference sequence). There are 15 residues in the CDR3. V gave up 4 bases and J gave up 9 bases; unmatched junction bases: 12. The CDR3 loop reads CASSYDRAGVVEQFF. For the CDR3, the DNA is TGTGCCAGCAGCTATGACAGGGCCGGGGTTGTTGAGCAGTTCTTC.

This clone has just a few counts. The chain uses TRBV9 and TRBJ2-1, with D uncertain. CDR1 and CDR2 from the germline V gene are SGDLS and YYNGEE. The CDR3 spans 17 residues. The V end lost 0 bases, the J end lost 0 bases, and 13 bases lay between the germline ends. The CDR3 DNA reads as TGTGCCAGCAGCGTAGCCCCAAGCCTAAGCTCCTACAATGAGCAGTTCTTC. Amino acid sequence: CASSVAPSLSSYNEQFF.

The chain combines TRBV28 with TRBJ2-5, with D perhaps matching TRBD1 (5 bases). The CDR3 is made up of 15 amino acids. Germline CDR1 and CDR2: MDHEN and SYDVKM. Between the trimmed V and J ends, which lost 9 bases and 5 bases, there was a span of 22 bases. CDR3 DNA: TGTGCCAGGGAACAGACACAGGCATCACAGGAGACCCAGTACTTC. This codes for CAREQTQASQETQYF.